The 9 T cell receptor beta chains given below trace back to one sample, sequenced in a study of CD8 T cells in ankylosing spondylitis. TCRdb called the 5' RACE reads again in MiXCR, with one record for every CDR3 protein. The sample lists just over 150,000 distinct CDR3 sequences; around 16% were seen once. The sequenced sample was blood, either unsorted or a sorted T cell fraction (not recorded which). The receptors were gathered from a male donor with ankylosing spondylitis or in good health (not recorded which).

This clonotype was counted between two and nine times. The genes are TRBV20-1 and TRBJ1-5; possible D gene TRBD1, 6 bases. V lost 0 bases to trimming and J lost 4 bases, with 13 bases between them. Germline CDR1 DFQATT, CDR2 SNEGSKA (reference sequence). The CDR3 runs 15 residues. The CDR3, as DNA: TGCAGTGCTAGAGATCCGGGGACACGAAATCAGCCCCAGCATTTT. Translation gives CSARDPGTRNQPQHF.

This clonotype has ten or more counts. The chain combines TRBV28 with TRBJ2-3; TRBD1 might be the D (6 bases). V lost 4 bases, J lost 1 base, and 12 bases lay in between. This CDR3 has 15 residues. Germline CDR1 MDHEN, CDR2 SYDVKM. In DNA form, the CDR3 reads TGTGCCAGCAGTTGGGCGGACAGCCGCACAGATACGCAGTATTTT. It codes for CASSWADSRTDTQYF.

The chain recombines TRBV20-1 with TRBJ2-2; 7 bases agree with TRBD2. Germline V CDR1 and CDR2: DFQATT, SNEGSKA (reference sequence). With 3 bases clipped from V and 3 bases from J, the junction kept 7 bases outside the gene matches. The CDR3 is 15 residues long. CDR3 residues: CSASHAGEYTGELFF. CDR3 DNA sequence: TGCAGTGCTAGTCATGCGGGAGAGTACACCGGGGAGCTGTTTTTT.

This clonotype was observed a handful of times. The rearrangement links TRBV4-1 to TRBJ2-7; the match to TRBD2 covers 10 bases. The CDR3 loop spans 16 amino acids. Trimming removed 0 bases from V and 5 bases from J; junction bases left unmatched: 7. In germline, CDR1 is MGHRA, CDR2 YSYEKL. For the CDR3, the DNA is TGCGCCAGCAGCCAAGATTCTAGCGGGAGTGCCAACGAGCAGTACTTC. It specifies CASSQDSSGSANEQYF.

In its sample, this clonotype was seen a few times. V gene TRBV7-9 combines with J gene TRBJ2-7, with 11 bases identical to TRBD2. With V trimmed by 5 bases and J by 5 bases, 8 bases remained unmatched. The germline V gene encodes CDR1 SEHNR and CDR2 FQNEAQ (reference sequence). The CDR3 has 15 residues. This CDR3 is CASSRSGRDGDEQYF. The CDR3, as DNA: TGTGCCAGCAGCCGTAGCGGGAGGGACGGCGACGAGCAGTACTTC.

This clonotype appeared many times. The chain joins TRBV12-3 or TRBV12-4 to TRBJ2-3, with no clear D. Trimming cost V 3 bases and J 3 bases, with 10 bases left between them. CDR3 size: 14 residues. CDR3 region: CASSFVQPTDTQYF. The CDR3, as DNA: TGTGCCAGCAGTTTCGTCCAGCCTACAGATACGCAGTATTTT.

The chain recombines TRBV5-1 with TRBJ2-1; 7 nucleotides align to TRBD2. Losses at the gene ends were 0 bases for V and 2 bases for J; bases not matched to a gene: 5. There are 16 residues in the CDR3. Germline values: CDR1 SGHRS, CDR2 YFSETQ. The CDR3 region has the DNA TGCGCCAGCAGCTTGGTGACTAGCCGGGCCTACAATGAGCAGTTCTTC. This sequence encodes CASSLVTSRAYNEQFF.

The V call is TRBV20-1, the J call TRBJ1-5, with TRBD1 matching 12 bases. CDR1 is DFQATT and CDR2 is SNEGSKA in the germline V gene (reference sequence). V dropped 3 bases and J dropped 9; count of bases not matched to a gene: 6. The CDR3 contains 14 residues. CDR3 in amino acids: CSARGTGGRGPQHF. The DNA of the CDR3 is TGCAGTGCTAGGGGGACAGGGGGCAGGGGGCCCCAGCATTTT.

This clonotype was observed at least ten times. This rearrangement joins TRBV29-1 to TRBJ2-2; perhaps TRBD2 as D (6 bases). This CDR3 comprises 12 residues. The germline V gene encodes CDR1 SQVTM and CDR2 ANQGSEA. Trimming left V 7 bases short and J 5 bases short, with 11 bases between. The chain's CDR3 is CSGTGVTGELFF. In DNA form, the CDR3 reads TGCAGCGGGACGGGGGTTACCGGGGAGCTGTTTTTT.